What follows are 32 T cell receptor beta chains derived from one specimen sequenced in a study of radiotherapy plus CTLA-4 blockade in lung cancer (dated by TCRdb to 2016 to 2019). The library came from the immunoSEQ multiplex PCR assay. Entries here come from immuneACCESS through TCRdb and include only in-frame sequences with V and J called. Some clones fail to appear in such tables; in the studies checked, an unresolved V gene covers under half of the shortfall, and the cause of the remainder is unknown. The table for this sample lists 53,000 or so clones; about 86% of them were counted only once. Jointly, the top ten make up less than 20% of the sample. This material consisted of peripheral blood, taken from a patient treated with radiotherapy plus ipilimumab. The source of these receptors is a human donor with non-small cell lung cancer that progressed on radiotherapy plus ipilimumab. Some clones in this sample may be carry-over from other donors' samples.

There are a few counts of this clone. This sequence joins TRBV30 and TRBJ2-1, with 9 bases fitting TRBD2. This CDR3 has 15 amino acids. V lost 2 bases, J lost 3 bases, and 5 bases stayed unmatched. CDR1 GTSNPN and CDR2 SVGIG come from the germline V gene (reference sequence). The CDR3 loop reads CAWSRGRGGYNEQFF. CDR3 nucleotide sequence: TGTGCCTGGAGTCGGGGGCGGGGGGGCTACAATGAGCAGTTCTTC. The full variable domain, rest sourced from reference TRBV30 and TRBJ2-1, is SQTIHQWPATLVQPVGSPLSLECTVEGTSNPNLYWYRQAAGRGLQLLFYSVGIGQISSEVPQNLSASRPQDRQFILSSKKLLLSDSGFYLCAWSRGRGGYNEQFFGPGTRLTVL.

V and J are TRBV5-4 and TRBJ2-3; 12 bases line up with TRBD2. The germline CDR1 and CDR2 sequences are SGHNT and YYREEE (reference sequence). The trim removed 1 base at V and 5 bases at J, leaving 8 bases unmatched. This CDR3 is built from 17 residues. The DNA for the CDR3 is TGTGCCAGCAGCTTGTATCCCCTAGCGGGGGGGGGAGATACGCAGTATTTT. Translated: CASSLYPLAGGGDTQYF.

The chain joins TRBV7-3 to TRBJ1-2; D unclear. The CDR3 length is 14 residues. Germline lookup yields CDR1 SGHTA and CDR2 FQGTGA. Trimming shortened V by 1 base and J by 7 bases, and 13 bases separated the two germline ends. CDR3 sequence reads: CASSLNARAGGYTF. The CDR3 DNA reads as TGTGCCAGCAGCTTAAATGCTAGGGCGGGTGGCTACACCTTC. Supplemented by reference TRBV7-3 and TRBJ1-2, the full variable domain reads GAGVSQTPSNKVTEKGKYVELRCDPISGHTALYWYRQSLGQGPEFLIYFQGTGAADDSGLPNDRFFAVRPEGSVSTLKIQRTERGDSAVYLCASSLNARAGGYTFGSGTRLTVV.

This clone was recorded only once. The chain combines TRBV6-1 with TRBJ2-7; TRBD1 is a possible D gene (5 bases). V lost 1 base and J 2 bases, leaving 12 bases between the germline ends. Germline loops: CDR1 MNHNS, CDR2 SASEGT. This CDR3 has 15 residues. CDR3 sequence reads: CASSEDEQAPYEQYF. CDR3 nucleotides: TGTGCCAGCAGTGAAGACGAACAGGCTCCCTACGAGCAGTACTTC.

This chain joins TRBV10-2 and TRBJ1-1; D is undetermined. This CDR3 is 13 amino acids long. Germline V CDR1 and CDR2: WSHSY, SAAADI. Trimming stripped 7 bases from V and 2 bases from J, with 11 bases between. The CDR3 bases are TGCGCCAGCACTGATACGACAAACACTGAAGCTTTCTTT. Its protein is CASTDTTNTEAFF.

Remarks on this clone: The sample has other DNA sequences that encode this CDR3 too. The V and J genes are TRBV20-1 and TRBJ1-1, with 7 nucleotides matching TRBD1. V lost 7 bases, J lost 1 base, and 0 bases stayed unmatched. This CDR3 has 11 amino acids. Per germline, CDR1 DFQATT and CDR2 SNEGSKA (reference sequence). The CDR3 sequence is CSGQGNTEAFF. The CDR3 bases are TGCAGTGGACAGGGGAACACTGAAGCTTTCTTT.

The chain uses TRBV6-6 and TRBJ1-4; the D gene is possibly TRBD1 (5 bases). Trimming left V 0 bases short and J 3 bases short, with 11 bases between. The CDR3 extends over 16 amino acids. Germline V lookup: CDR1 MNHNY, CDR2 SVGAGI (reference sequence). CDR3 amino acids: CASSYSRGEANEKLFF. The CDR3 DNA follows: TGTGCCAGCAGTTACTCGCGGGGGGAAGCTAATGAAAAACTGTTTTTT.

The V and J genes are TRBV6-1 and TRBJ2-7; TRBD2 matches 8 bases. V lost 1 base to trimming and J lost 3 bases; unmatched junction nucleotides: 8. The CDR3 spans 16 residues. CDR1 is MNHNS, CDR2 SASEGT, per germline. CDR3 DNA: TGTGCCAGCAGTGAAGTGTCCTCGGGGGGGCGCTACGAGCAGTACTTC. It is translated as CASSEVSSGGRYEQYF.

The chain is built from TRBV10-2 and TRBJ1-1, with 7 positions matching TRBD1. Unmatched junction bases numbered 8, after V lost 6 bases and J lost 1 base. CDR3 length: 15 residues. CDR1 is WSHSY, CDR2 SAAADI, per germline. The CDR3 DNA sequence: TGCGCCAGCAGATTTTCCGGGACAGCGAACACTGAAGCTTTCTTT. Residues: CASRFSGTANTEAFF.

V and J are TRBV18 and TRBJ1-1; 12 nucleotides agree with TRBD1. Looked up from germline, CDR1 is KGHSH and CDR2 is LQKENI. J lost 3 bases, V lost 3 bases, and 2 bases had no gene match. The CDR3 sequence is 15 residues long. CDR3 amino acids: CASSPGTGGHTEAFF. The CDR3 nucleotides read TGTGCCAGCTCACCGGGGACAGGGGGCCACACTGAAGCTTTCTTT. The full variable domain, rest sourced from reference TRBV18 and TRBJ1-1, is NAGVMQNPRHLVRRRGQEARLRCSPMKGHSHVYWYRQLPEEGLKFMVYLQKENIIDESGMPKERFSAEFPKEGPSILRIQQVVRGDSAAYFCASSPGTGGHTEAFFGQGTRLTVV.

V and J are TRBV6-5 and TRBJ1-2; a possible D gene is TRBD1 (5 bases). Germline loops: CDR1 MNHEY, CDR2 SVGAGI. This CDR3 is 14 amino acids long. Trimming removed 0 bases at V and 4 bases at J, with 9 bases between. The CDR3 loop reads CASSYSPRAYGYTF. The CDR3 DNA is TGTGCCAGCAGTTACTCCCCCAGGGCCTATGGCTACACCTTC.

This chain connects TRBV4-3 to TRBJ2-5; 7 bases align to TRBD2. Germline V gene lookup returns CDR1 LGHNA and CDR2 YSLEER. CDR3 length equals 15 residues. V lost 1 base to trimming and J lost 5 bases; unmatched junction nucleotides: 7. The CDR3 is CASSQAPSGSETQYF. CDR3 in DNA: TGCGCCAGCAGCCAAGCGCCTAGCGGCAGCGAGACCCAGTACTTC.

The V and J genes are TRBV19 and TRBJ1-2, with D unclear. Germline-derived CDR1 and CDR2 are LNHDA and SQIVND (reference sequence). This CDR3 contains 11 residues. V was pared by 8 bases and J by 8 bases, with 12 bases between. CDR3 bases: TGTGCCAGTGGTCTGGAGAACGGCTACACCTTC. It yields the protein CASGLENGYTF.

This clone has more than one count but fewer than ten. The V and J genes are TRBV18 and TRBJ1-1; tentative D call: TRBD1 (5 bases). V lost 2 bases and J lost 5, with 9 bases in between. Germline values: CDR1 KGHSH, CDR2 LQKENI. This CDR3 is built from 13 residues. The CDR3 loop is CASSPNSGTEAFF. The CDR3 nucleotides are TGTGCCAGCTCACCAAACTCAGGGACTGAAGCTTTCTTT.

V gene TRBV7-9 combines with J gene TRBJ2-2, with 7 nucleotides matching TRBD2. CDR1 is SEHNR and CDR2 is FQNEAQ in the germline V gene (reference sequence). This CDR3 has 16 residues. The V segment lost 5 bases and the J segment 1 base; nucleotides outside the gene matches: 7. CDR3 loop: CASSPLGGGNTGELFF. As DNA, the CDR3 is TGTGCCAGCAGCCCCCTTGGCGGGGGGAACACCGGGGAGCTGTTTTTT.

The rearrangement links TRBV18 to TRBJ2-7; 9 bases fit TRBD1. With 5 bases clipped from V and 6 bases from J, the junction kept 11 bases outside the gene matches. The CDR3 is made up of 15 amino acids. In germline, CDR1 is KGHSH, CDR2 LQKENI. The CDR3 bases are TGTGCCAGCTCATCAATTCCGGGACAGGGATCCGAGCAGTACTTC. Protein: CASSSIPGQGSEQYF. The full variable domain, completed using reference TRBV18 and TRBJ2-7, is NAGVMQNPRHLVRRRGQEARLRCSPMKGHSHVYWYRQLPEEGLKFMVYLQKENIIDESGMPKERFSAEFPKEGPSILRIQQVVRGDSAAYFCASSSIPGQGSEQYFGPGTRLTVT.

V gene TRBV2 combines with J gene TRBJ2-7, with 12 positions matching TRBD2. The CDR3 is 16 residues long. J lost 0 bases, V lost 10 bases, and 10 bases had no gene match. Germline V CDR1 and CDR2: SNHLY, FYNNEI. The CDR3 region is CAILLAGGISSYEQYF. The CDR3 nucleotides are TGTGCCATCTTACTAGCGGGGGGCATCAGCTCCTACGAGCAGTACTTC. The entire variable domain, with the rest obtained from reference TRBV2 and TRBJ2-7, is as follows: EPEVTQTPSHQVTQMGQEVILRCVPISNHLYFYWYRQILGQKVEFLVSFYNNEISEKSEIFDDQFSVERPDGSNFTLKIRSTKLEDSAMYFCAILLAGGISSYEQYFGPGTRLTVT.

This clone was found a few times. The chain combines TRBV10-3 with TRBJ1-4; D might be TRBD1 (6 bases). CDR1 is ENHRY and CDR2 is SYGVKD in the germline V gene. The CDR3 spans 14 residues. V was pared by 6 bases and J by 5 bases, with 13 bases between. CDR3 loop: CAIRKDRTNEKLFF. As DNA, the CDR3 is TGTGCCATCAGAAAGGACAGAACCAATGAAAAACTGTTTTTT.

The chain is built from TRBV14 and TRBJ1-2, with D uncertain. The V gene's germline CDR1 is SGHDN and CDR2 FVKESK. The CDR3 spans 12 residues. V was trimmed by 0 bases and J by 8 bases, leaving 7 bases between them. In DNA, the CDR3 is TGTGCCAGCAGCCAAGAACCAGGAGGCTACACCTTC. It encodes CASSQEPGGYTF.

CDR3 loop: CAISESGTGNQPQHF. For the CDR3, the DNA is TGTGCCATCAGTGAGTCCGGGACAGGGAATCAGCCCCAGCATTTT. The chain employs TRBV10-3 and TRBJ1-5; TRBD1 matches at 9 bases. V was pared by 0 bases and J by 4 bases, with 1 base of the junction left unmatched. Germline V gene sequence: CDR1 ENHRY, CDR2 SYGVKD. The CDR3 has 15 amino acids.

The V call is TRBV5-4, the J call TRBJ2-1; possible D gene TRBD2, 6 bases. The germline V gene encodes CDR1 SGHNT and CDR2 YYREEE (reference sequence). There are 15 residues in the CDR3. The V and J ends lost 0 bases and 6 bases respectively, with 13 bases between them. CDR3 sequence (DNA): TGTGCCAGCAGCTTGGCCGAGACTAGAACCAATGAGCAGTTCTTC. Amino acids: CASSLAETRTNEQFF.

The V and J genes are TRBV6-5 and TRBJ2-5; D is unresolved. This CDR3 comprises 13 residues. Germline values: CDR1 MNHEY, CDR2 SVGAGI. V dropped 2 bases and J dropped 11 bases, with 15 bases sitting between them. Here the CDR3 reads CASSYTETSKQYF. In nucleotides, the CDR3 is TGTGCCAGCAGTTACACCGAGACATCAAAGCAGTACTTC.

This chain connects TRBV25-1 to TRBJ1-4, with a weak D call TRBD1 (6 bases). V was clipped by 5 bases and J by 6 bases, with 13 bases between them. Germline V gene sequence: CDR1 MGHDK, CDR2 SYGVNS. The length of the CDR3 is 14 residues. CDR3 nucleotide sequence: TGTGCCAGCAGTTTAACAGGGAGGGATGAAAAACTGTTTTTT. Translation: CASSLTGRDEKLFF. The full variable domain, with the rest looked up from reference TRBV25-1 and TRBJ1-4, is EADIYQTPRYLVIGTGKKITLECSQTMGHDKMYWYQQDPGMELHLIHYSYGVNSTEKGDLSSESTVSRIRTEHFPLTLESARPSHTSQYLCASSLTGRDEKLFFGSGTQLSVL.

The chain couples TRBV30 to TRBJ1-2; D possibly corresponds to TRBD1 (6 bases). This CDR3 is built from 13 residues. The germline CDR1 and CDR2 sequences are GTSNPN and SVGIG (reference sequence). V shed 3 bases and J shed 9 bases, with 17 bases lying between them. The CDR3 loop reads CAWSGTLGRSYTF. The CDR3 coding sequence is TGTGCCTGGAGCGGGACACTTGGAAGGAGCTACACCTTC.

V usage is TRBV6-5 and J usage is TRBJ2-7; 8 positions agree with TRBD1. Germline V gene lookup returns CDR1 MNHEY and CDR2 SVGAGI. The CDR3 is made up of 15 amino acids. V lost 2 bases, J lost 4 bases, and 7 bases stayed unmatched. CDR3 DNA sequence: TGTGCCAGCAGTTACCCCCGGACAGGGATGTACGAGCAGTACTTC. Translating gives CASSYPRTGMYEQYF.

The chain couples TRBV11-2 to TRBJ2-3, with 7 positions matching TRBD2. V trimming: 6 bases; J trimming: 9 bases; junction bases outside the gene matches: 12. This CDR3 region has 14 residues. Germline CDR1 and CDR2: SGHAT and FQNNGV. The CDR3 loop reads CASSSPGGLWTQYF. The CDR3 DNA reads TGTGCCAGCAGTTCCCCGGGGGGACTTTGGACGCAGTATTTT.

A single count supports this clone. The chain employs TRBV7-3 and TRBJ2-3; 13 bases are shared with TRBD2. There are 19 residues in the CDR3. The V gene's germline CDR1 is SGHTA and CDR2 FQGTGA. V shed 5 bases and J 0 bases; nucleotides not matched to a gene: 11. CDR3 DNA sequence: TGTGCCAGCAGCACAACTAGCGGGGGGGCCTCACAAAGCACAGATACGCAGTATTTT. It translates to CASSTTSGGASQSTDTQYF.

The chain uses TRBV27 and TRBJ1-5; 7 positions match TRBD1. Trimming took 5 bases from V and 3 from J; bases not matched to a gene: 19. Germline lookup yields CDR1 MNHEY and CDR2 SMNVEV (reference sequence). This CDR3 spans 19 amino acids. The CDR3 nucleotides are TGTGCCAGCAGTCCCACAGGGGCTTTAATTTCCGTCGACAATCAGCCCCAGCATTTT. It is translated as CASSPTGALISVDNQPQHF.

The CDR3 region has the DNA TGTGCCAGCAGCGACTCAGCGGGAGAAACAGATACGCAGTATTTT. It codes for CASSDSAGETDTQYF. The chain carries TRBV9 and TRBJ2-3, with TRBD2 matching over 8 bases. V shed 3 bases, J shed 3 bases, and the junction held 6 bases outside the gene matches. This CDR3 contains 15 residues. CDR1 and CDR2 (germline): SGDLS, YYNGEE.

The chain recombines TRBV5-1 with TRBJ2-2; TRBD1 might be the D (6 bases). Looked up from germline, CDR1 is SGHRS and CDR2 is YFSETQ. The V and J ends lost 4 bases and 2 bases respectively, with 9 bases between them. The CDR3 is 14 residues long. In DNA form, the CDR3 reads TGCGCCAGCAGCATAGGGACAAACACCGGGGAGCTGTTTTTT. Protein: CASSIGTNTGELFF.

Here the CDR3 DNA reads TGTGCCAGTCGGTTTGGGCTAGCGGGGGGGCAGTCCTCCTACAATGAGCAGTTCTTC. Translated, it gives CASRFGLAGGQSSYNEQFF. V and J are TRBV19 and TRBJ2-1; 12 bases are shared with TRBD2. This CDR3 contains 19 residues. Germline CDR1 is LNHDA and CDR2 is SQIVND (reference sequence). J gave up 0 bases and V 8 bases, and 14 bases lay outside the gene matches.

The chain links TRBV5-6 to TRBJ2-1, with D perhaps matching TRBD1 (6 bases). V was trimmed by 4 bases and J by 9 bases, leaving 14 bases between them. The CDR3 runs 13 residues. CDR1 SGHDT and CDR2 YYEEEE come from the germline V gene. The CDR3 loop is CASSQTGRGEQFF. CDR3 DNA sequence: TGTGCCAGCAGCCAAACAGGGAGAGGTGAGCAGTTCTTC.